Given below is one T cell receptor beta chain in context. This sample was included in a study of technical replicates of blood from a handful of donors. Sequencing was performed with immunoSEQ multiplex PCR; in TCRdb, only in-frame clones are kept and a portion is missing. The data show about 58,000 clones, about 95% seen once. CDR1 MNHEY and CDR2 SMNVEV come from the germline V gene (reference sequence). This CDR3 is 16 amino acids long. Trimming took 0 bases from V and 6 from J, leaving 15 bases between them. Sample: PBMCs. The V gene is TRBV27, the J gene TRBJ1-3; D might be TRBD1 (5 bases). This clonotype was sampled from a human donor in good health. Some clones in this sample may be carry-over from other donors' samples. In DNA, the CDR3 is TGTGCCAGCAGTTTATCTGTAGGGGCAAGCGAAAACACCATATATTTT. Translating it yields CASSLSVGASENTIYF.